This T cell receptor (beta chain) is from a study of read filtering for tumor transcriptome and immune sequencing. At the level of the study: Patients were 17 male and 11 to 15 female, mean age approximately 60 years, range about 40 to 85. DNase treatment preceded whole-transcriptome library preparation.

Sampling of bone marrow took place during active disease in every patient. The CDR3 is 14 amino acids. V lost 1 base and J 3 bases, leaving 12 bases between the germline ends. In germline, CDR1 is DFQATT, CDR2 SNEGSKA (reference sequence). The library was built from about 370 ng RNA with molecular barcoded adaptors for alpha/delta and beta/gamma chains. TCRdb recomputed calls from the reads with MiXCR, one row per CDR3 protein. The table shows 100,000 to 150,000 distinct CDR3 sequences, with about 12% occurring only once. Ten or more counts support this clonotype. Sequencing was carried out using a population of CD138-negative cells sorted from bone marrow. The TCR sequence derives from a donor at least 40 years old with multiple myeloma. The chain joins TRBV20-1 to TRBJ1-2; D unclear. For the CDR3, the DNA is TGCAGTGCTAGAGTTTACACGCCTGACTATGGCTACACCTTC. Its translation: CSARVYTPDYGYTF.